This is a list of T cell receptor beta chains from one sample in a study of T-cell reconstitution after alpha-beta-depleted transplantation in children. TCRdb re-called the PCR reads through MiXCR, storing one row per CDR3 protein. The sample has 500,000 to 600,000 distinct CDR3 sequences; approximately 20% are singletons. The specimen comprised PBMCs from the stem cell graft donor, sampled from the stem cell graft. The receptors stem from a human donor who donated a stem cell graft to a child with acute lymphoblastic leukemia. The CDR3 runs from the conserved cysteine through the conserved F or W. The D gene is left open where the match is weak. Only some rows state a clone size, as once, few, many or a class for expanded clones.

CDR3 protein	CDR3 DNA	D gene	clone size	V gene	J gene
CASSLALILQTDSGANVLTF	TGTGCCAGCAGCTTAGCGCTCATCCTACAGACAGACTCTGGGGCCAACGTCCTGACTTTC	NA	NA	TRBV11-1	TRBJ2-6
CASSQDMGIAGADTQYF	TGTGCCAGCAGCCAAGATATGGGCATAGCGGGAGCAGATACGCAGTATTTT	TRBD2	NA	TRBV14	TRBJ2-3
CAWSVASEQFF	TGTGCCTGGAGTGTAGCATCAGAGCAGTTCTTC	NA	NA	TRBV30	TRBJ2-1
CASSESSGTYEQYF	TGTGCCAGCAGTGAATCCAGCGGGACTTACGAGCAGTACTTC	TRBD2	once	TRBV25-1	TRBJ2-7
CASSLAPTSTADTQYF	TGCGCCAGCAGCTTGGCACCGACCAGTACAGCGGATACGCAGTATTTT	NA	few	TRBV5-1	TRBJ2-3
CAIGGVSQSPYEQYF	TGTGCCATCGGCGGAGTCAGTCAATCCCCCTACGAGCAGTACTTC	NA	NA	TRBV10-3	TRBJ2-7
CSVRGLAGLYNEQFF	TGCAGCGTTAGGGGACTAGCGGGACTATACAATGAGCAGTTCTTC	TRBD2	NA	TRBV29-1	TRBJ2-1
CATGTGPHEQFF	TGTGCCACCGGGACAGGGCCTCATGAGCAGTTCTTC	TRBD1	NA	TRBV24-1	TRBJ2-1
CASSLGGENTGELFF	TGTGCCAGCAGTTTAGGGGGCGAGAACACCGGGGAGCTGTTTTTT	NA	NA	TRBV12-3/TRBV12-4	TRBJ2-2
CASRVQGTGNTIYF	TGTGCCAGCAGGGTACAGGGGACAGGAAACACCATATATTTT	TRBD1	few	TRBV12-3/TRBV12-4	TRBJ1-3
CASSRFGGELFF	TGTGCCAGCAGTCGTTTTGGCGGGGAGCTGTTTTTT	NA	NA	TRBV12-3/TRBV12-4	TRBJ2-2
CASSPRTGAPGNTIYF	TGTGCCAGCAGTCCCCGGACAGGGGCCCCTGGAAACACCATATATTTT	TRBD1	few	TRBV27	TRBJ1-3
CASWGSGSTDTQYF	TGTGCCAGCTGGGGGAGCGGGAGCACAGATACGCAGTATTTT	NA	NA	TRBV12-3/TRBV12-4	TRBJ2-3
CAISGSERGRNTGELFF	TGTGCCATCAGTGGTAGCGAGCGGGGACGGAACACCGGGGAGCTGTTTTTT	TRBD2	NA	TRBV10-3	TRBJ2-2
CASSLAAQGMEAFF	TGCGCCAGCAGCTTGGCCGCACAGGGAATGGAAGCTTTCTTT	NA	many	TRBV5-1	TRBJ1-1
CASSDTSGRNTGELFF	TGTGCCAGCAGTGATACTAGCGGGAGAAACACCGGGGAGCTGTTTTTT	TRBD2	few	TRBV25-1	TRBJ2-2
CAISPERDFYTF	TGTGCCATCTCGCCGGAGCGGGACTTTTACACCTTC	NA	NA	TRBV10-3	TRBJ1-2
CASQLKGGLHRGNEQFF	TGTGCCAGCCAACTGAAAGGAGGACTTCACCGAGGGAATGAGCAGTTCTTC	NA	few	TRBV12-3/TRBV12-4	TRBJ2-1
CASSGWTAGFHNEQFF	TGTGCCAGCAGCGGATGGACAGCCGGATTTCACAATGAGCAGTTCTTC	NA	NA	TRBV7-8	TRBJ2-1
CASSRVPDTQYF	TGCGCCAGCAGCAGAGTCCCCGATACGCAGTATTTT	NA	few	TRBV5-1	TRBJ2-3
CASSATYEQGYEQYF	TGTGCCAGCAGCGCTACTTACGAACAGGGCTACGAGCAGTACTTC	NA	NA	TRBV9	TRBJ2-7
CASSREPDYEQYF	TGCGCCAGCAGCCGAGAACCCGACTACGAGCAGTACTTC	NA	few	TRBV5-1	TRBJ2-7
CSVIEKGLAASYNEQFF	TGCAGCGTGATTGAAAAGGGGCTAGCCGCAAGCTACAATGAGCAGTTCTTC	NA	few	TRBV29-1	TRBJ2-1
CASSRRGTYNEQFF	TGTGCCAGCTCCCGTCGCGGGACCTACAATGAGCAGTTCTTC	NA	NA	TRBV18	TRBJ2-1
CASSRGTDSYEQYF	TGCGCCAGCAGCAGGGGGACAGACTCCTACGAGCAGTACTTC	TRBD1	NA	TRBV5-1	TRBJ2-7
CASSQDRQGQIYGYTF	TGCGCCAGCAGCCAAGATCGGCAGGGGCAAATCTATGGCTACACCTTC	NA	few	TRBV4-1	TRBJ1-2
CATSDRTSPGANVLTF	TGTGCCACCAGTGACCGAACAAGCCCTGGGGCCAACGTCCTGACTTTC	NA	few	TRBV24-1	TRBJ2-6
CASSVGGSTPYEQYF	TGTGCCAGCAGCGTAGGTGGATCCACTCCCTACGAGCAGTACTTC	NA	few	TRBV9	TRBJ2-7
CASSEYENSPLHF	TGTGCCAGCAGTGAATACGAGAATTCACCCCTCCACTTT	NA	NA	TRBV25-1	TRBJ1-6
CASSYSGLKGARTDTQYF	TGTGCCAGCAGTTACAGCGGCCTCAAAGGGGCGAGGACAGATACGCAGTATTTT	NA	NA	TRBV6-5	TRBJ2-3
CASSQDWDRRNSPLHF	TGTGCCAGCAGCCAAGATTGGGACCGACGTAATTCACCCCTCCACTTT	NA	NA	TRBV3-1	TRBJ1-6
CSVTAGLTEAFF	TGCAGCGTTACGGCAGGGTTAACTGAAGCTTTCTTT	NA	NA	TRBV29-1	TRBJ1-1
CSVDSQGAGTEAFF	TGCAGCGTTGATTCACAGGGGGCCGGCACTGAAGCTTTCTTT	TRBD1	NA	TRBV29-1	TRBJ1-1
CASKGVGNQPQHF	TGTGCCAGCAAGGGGGTCGGCAATCAGCCCCAGCATTTT	NA	NA	TRBV6-1	TRBJ1-5
CASGTGAGSPLHF	TGTGCCAGCGGGACAGGGGCAGGGTCACCCCTCCACTTT	TRBD1	once	TRBV2	TRBJ1-6
CASSLFHTAYEQYF	TGCGCCAGCAGCTTGTTTCACACGGCCTACGAGCAGTACTTC	NA	few	TRBV5-1	TRBJ2-7
CASRTLDRAYGYTF	TGTGCCAGCCGTACTCTGGACAGAGCCTATGGCTACACCTTC	NA	few	TRBV27	TRBJ1-2
CSSLTSGIYNEQFF	TGCAGCTCGTTGACTAGCGGGATCTACAATGAGCAGTTCTTC	TRBD2	NA	TRBV29-1	TRBJ2-1
CASSLVGQGDVTGELFF	TGCGCCAGCAGCTTGGTCGGACAGGGGGACGTGACCGGGGAGCTGTTTTTT	TRBD1	NA	TRBV5-1	TRBJ2-2
CSVDPRSPSEQFF	TGCAGCGTTGACCCACGATCCCCCTCGGAGCAGTTCTTC	NA	few	TRBV29-1	TRBJ2-1
CASSLRSGGDEQYF	TGTGCCAGCAGTCTAAGGTCGGGGGGCGATGAGCAGTACTTC	NA	NA	TRBV7-6	TRBJ2-7
CSARDQEVSRAFF	TGCAGTGCTAGAGATCAGGAGGTTAGTCGGGCTTTCTTT	NA	NA	TRBV20-1	TRBJ1-1
CASSKRQDDTDTQYF	TGTGCCAGCAGCAAGAGGCAGGATGACACAGATACGCAGTATTTT	NA	few	TRBV21-1	TRBJ2-3
CASSLDKVVTTGQFF	TGTGCCAGCAGCTTAGATAAGGTAGTCACGACGGGGCAGTTCTTC	NA	few	TRBV11-3	TRBJ2-1
CASSGGTGTYNEQFF	TGTGCCAGCAGCGGGGGGACAGGGACTTACAATGAGCAGTTCTTC	TRBD1	few	TRBV5-5	TRBJ2-1
CASSSPNRRHYEQYF	TGTGCCAGCAGCTCCCCTAACAGACGTCATTACGAGCAGTACTTC	NA	few	TRBV7-9	TRBJ2-7
CATSRGGGRRAFF	TGTGCCACCAGCAGAGGAGGAGGGAGACGGGCTTTCTTT	NA	few	TRBV15	TRBJ1-1
CASSFRGSYGYTF	TGTGCCAGCAGTTTCAGGGGGAGCTATGGCTACACCTTC	TRBD1	many	TRBV6-6	TRBJ1-2
CASSPRTGGAGGYTF	TGTGCCAGCAGCCCTCGGACAGGGGGCGCGGGTGGCTACACCTTC	TRBD1	NA	TRBV9	TRBJ1-2
CATSEDSANTGELFF	TGTGCCACCAGTGAAGATTCCGCGAACACCGGGGAGCTGTTTTTT	NA	NA	TRBV24-1	TRBJ2-2
CASSFEAGYQPQHF	TGTGCCAGCAGTTTCGAGGCGGGCTATCAGCCCCAGCATTTT	NA	NA	TRBV12-3/TRBV12-4	TRBJ1-5
CASSDRDRVLYEQYF	TGTGCCAGCAGCGACCGAGACAGGGTTCTCTACGAGCAGTACTTC	TRBD1	NA	TRBV7-9	TRBJ2-7
CASSLEWGHYGYTF	TGCGCCAGCAGCTTGGAATGGGGCCACTATGGCTACACCTTC	NA	NA	TRBV5-1	TRBJ1-2